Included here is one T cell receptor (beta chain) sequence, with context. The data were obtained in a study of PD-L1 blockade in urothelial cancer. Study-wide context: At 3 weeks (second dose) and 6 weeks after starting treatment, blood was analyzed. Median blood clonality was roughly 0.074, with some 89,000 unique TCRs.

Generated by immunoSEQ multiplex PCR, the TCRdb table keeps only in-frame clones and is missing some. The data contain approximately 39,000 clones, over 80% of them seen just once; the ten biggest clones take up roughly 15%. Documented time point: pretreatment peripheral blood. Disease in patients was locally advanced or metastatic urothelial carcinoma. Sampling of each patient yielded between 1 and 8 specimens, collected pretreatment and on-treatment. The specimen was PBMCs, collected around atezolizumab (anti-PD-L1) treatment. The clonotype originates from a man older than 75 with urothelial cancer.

The CDR3 DNA reads as TGTGCCAGCAGTCCGATCAGGGGGGCGAGAATTGAAGCTTTCTTT. Translated, it gives CASSPIRGARIEAFF. V usage is TRBV6-6 and J usage is TRBJ1-1; 7 bases match TRBD1. The CDR3 contains 15 residues. Germline V gene lookup returns CDR1 MNHNY and CDR2 SVGAGI (reference sequence). V lost 5 bases to trimming and J lost 7 bases; unmatched junction nucleotides: 13.